Listed here are 2 T cell receptor beta chains from one sample, sequenced in a study of post-analysis software for immune sequencing data (dated by TCRdb to the mid-2010s). Which antigens these TCRs recognize remains unknown. The library was prepared using PCR. TCRdb lists the instrument as Illumina HiSeq 2500. To reduce PCR and sequencing biases, unique molecular identifiers were built into the TCR beta cDNA libraries. TCRdb itself trimmed the public reads at Q25 with fastp, ran MiXCR and retained productive beta chains. Each record represents a unique CDR3 protein, reported with the most common genes and DNA among its rows. Counted in this sample were hundreds of thousands of distinct CDR3 sequences; roughly three fifths of them appeared once. The ten largest make up around 11% of the sample. Results the study describes overall, beyond this receptor: About 5 TRBV segments, including TRBV5-6, TRBV5-1 and TRBV20-1, were significantly more frequent in patients than controls.

The material sequenced was blood. The source is a girl aged 2 to 9 with multiple sclerosis.

The chain joins TRBV20-1 to TRBJ1-2; tentatively, D is TRBD1 (6 bases). Trimming took 2 bases from V and 8 from J, leaving 15 bases between them. Germline lookup yields CDR1 DFQATT and CDR2 SNEGSKA (reference sequence). This CDR3 contains 13 residues. CDR3 residues: CSARTPGEWGYTF. The CDR3 DNA is TGCAGTGCTAGAACCCCAGGGGAATGGGGCTACACCTTC.

As to this clonotype: One junction end disagrees with the germline gene, perhaps due to a read error. V and J are TRBV27 and TRBJ1-6; D unresolved. Per germline, CDR1 MNHEY and CDR2 SMNVEV (reference sequence). CDR3 length: 15 residues. The DNA for the CDR3 is TGTGCCAGCAATTTAGTAGGAGTCTATAATTCACCCCTCCACTTT. This gives the protein CASNLVGVYNSPLHF.